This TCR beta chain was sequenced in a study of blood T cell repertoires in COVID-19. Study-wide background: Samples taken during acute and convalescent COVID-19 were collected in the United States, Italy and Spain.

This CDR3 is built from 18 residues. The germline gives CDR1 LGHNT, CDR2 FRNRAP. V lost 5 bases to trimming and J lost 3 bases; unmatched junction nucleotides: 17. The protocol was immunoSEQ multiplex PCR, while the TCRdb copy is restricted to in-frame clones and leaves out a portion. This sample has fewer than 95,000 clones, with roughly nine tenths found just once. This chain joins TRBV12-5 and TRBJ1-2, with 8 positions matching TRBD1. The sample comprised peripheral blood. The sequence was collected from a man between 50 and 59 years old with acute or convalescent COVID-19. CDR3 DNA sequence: TGTGCTAGTGGTCCCGAGATTAAGCCAGGGGGCAGGTACTATGGCTACACCTTC. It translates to CASGPEIKPGGRYYGYTF.